Listed below are T cell receptor beta chains from one sample, sequenced in a study of radiotherapy plus CTLA-4 blockade in lung cancer. The protocol was immunoSEQ multiplex PCR, while the TCRdb copy is restricted to in-frame clones and leaves out a portion. The table includes about 49,000 clones, roughly 84% detected once. The material sequenced was peripheral blood, taken from a patient treated with radiotherapy plus ipilimumab. The receptor source for this set is a human donor with non-small cell lung cancer whose response to radiotherapy plus ipilimumab could not be evaluated. Each CDR3 is given with its conserved first and last residue. The D gene is left open where the match is weak. For some rows the clone size is stated as once, few or many, or as a class when expanded; others skip it.

V gene	J gene	clone size	D gene	CDR3 DNA	CDR3 protein
TRBV10-3	TRBJ1-1	-	-	TGTGCCATCAGTGACGTCCGCCAGGGTAATTTGTACACTGAAGCTTTCTTT	CAISDVRQGNLYTEAFF
TRBV7-9	TRBJ2-5	-	-	TGTGCCAGCAGCCCCCCCATCAGGGGTAGGGGCCGAGTACAAGAGACCCAGTACTTC	CASSPPIRGRGRVQETQYF
TRBV29-1	TRBJ1-2	-	TRBD1	TGCAGCGTACTGCAGGGACAGATCAATGGCTACACCTTC	CSVLQGQINGYTF
TRBV2	TRBJ1-1	-	-	TGTGCCAGCAGTGAAGCGCACAATAACAGGGCCAACACTGAAGCTTTCTTT	CASSEAHNNRANTEAFF
TRBV28	TRBJ2-3	-	TRBD1	TGTGCCAGCAGCCCCCAGGACAGGGGCGTTTCAGATACGCAGTATTTT	CASSPQDRGVSDTQYF
TRBV7-3	TRBJ2-3	once	-	TGTGCCAGCAGCTACCGAGACTACCGTAGGCAGTATTTT	CASSYRDYRRQYF
TRBV6-1	TRBJ2-7	-	-	TGTGCCAGCAGTGAGGGACTTCACTACGAGCAGTACTTC	CASSEGLHYEQYF
TRBV4-3	TRBJ2-6	-	-	TGCGCCAGCAGCCAAGGGCACCTCTCTGGGGCCAACGTCCTGACTTTC	CASSQGHLSGANVLTF
TRBV6-1	TRBJ1-1	-	TRBD1	TGTGCCAGCAGCTCCGGGACAGGTTTCACTGAAGCTTTCTTT	CASSSGTGFTEAFF
TRBV6-6	TRBJ1-4	-	-	TGTGCCAGCAGTTCCCTAGGACTCACAACTAATGAAAAACTGTTTTTT	CASSSLGLTTNEKLFF
TRBV28	TRBJ1-2	-	TRBD1	TGTGCCAGCAGTTTTCGGGGACAGGGGCCTGGCTACACCTTC	CASSFRGQGPGYTF
TRBV4-1	TRBJ2-1	-	-	TGCGCCAGCAGCCAAGCATCCACGGGAGTGCTCAATGAGCAGTTCTTC	CASSQASTGVLNEQFF
TRBV7-3	TRBJ2-1	-	-	TGTGCCAGCAGCAAGGGGAATGAGCAGTTCTTC	CASSKGNEQFF
TRBV28	TRBJ2-7	-	TRBD1	TGTGCCAGCAGCGAGACCCGGACAGGCGCCTACGAGCAGTACTTC	CASSETRTGAYEQYF
TRBV11-2	TRBJ2-3	-	TRBD2	TGTGCCAGCAGCTTAATGACTAGCGGGAGGCTGTATACGCAGTATTTT	CASSLMTSGRLYTQYF
TRBV6-5	TRBJ2-7	-	TRBD1	TGTGCCAGCAGACTCCGGGACAGGGTCTCTCGCGAGCAGTACTTC	CASRLRDRVSREQYF
TRBV19	TRBJ2-7	-	TRBD1	TGTGCCAGTAGTCCGACAGGGTACTCCTACGAGCAGTACTTC	CASSPTGYSYEQYF
TRBV27	TRBJ2-1	-	-	TGTGCCAGCAGTTTATCCTCGAGCGAGCAGTTCTTC	CASSLSSSEQFF
TRBV2	TRBJ1-2	few	TRBD1	TGTGCCAGCACCCGGACAGGGAACTATGGCTACACCTTC	CASTRTGNYGYTF
TRBV7-3	TRBJ2-1	-	-	TGTGCCAGCAGCTTACAGGGGGGCAACTCCTACAATGAGCAGTTCTTC	CASSLQGGNSYNEQFF
TRBV7-9	TRBJ1-5	-	-	TGTGCCAGCAGCCCTGGGGCCACTAGCAATCAGCCCCAGCATTTT	CASSPGATSNQPQHF
TRBV19	TRBJ2-7	-	-	TGTGCCAGTACCTCCACAGGGTACGAGCAGTACTTC	CASTSTGYEQYF
TRBV5-5	TRBJ2-7	-	TRBD1	TGTGCCAGCAGCTTGTCTGGGACAGGTTACTACGAGCAATACTTC	CASSLSGTGYYEQYF
TRBV7-9	TRBJ1-2	-	TRBD1	TGTGCCAGCAGCTTCGGGACAGCCCTTCCGGGCTATGGCTACACCTTC	CASSFGTALPGYGYTF
TRBV28	TRBJ1-1	-	-	TGTGCCAGCCGAAGGAGGGGCCCGAACACTGAAGCTTTCTTT	CASRRRGPNTEAFF
TRBV7-9	TRBJ1-5	-	-	TGTGCCAGCAGCGGGCCAAATCAGCCCCAGCATTTT	CASSGPNQPQHF
TRBV29-1	TRBJ1-4	-	-	TGCAGCGTTGCGCCGAGCGGTGGCGAAAAACTGTTTTTT	CSVAPSGGEKLFF
TRBV2	TRBJ1-2	-	-	TGTGCCAGTCCTGCCGGGGGGCTTAGCTATGGCTACACCTTC	CASPAGGLSYGYTF
TRBV28	TRBJ1-2	once	TRBD1	TGTGCCAGCAGTGGGGGGACAGGGCTGATCTATGGCTACACCTTC	CASSGGTGLIYGYTF
TRBV7-8	TRBJ1-6	-	TRBD1	TGTGCCAGCAGCAACCGGGACAGCAATTCACCCCTCCACTTT	CASSNRDSNSPLHF
TRBV29-1	TRBJ1-1	-	TRBD1	TGCAGCACGGGACAGCTGAACACTGAAGCTTTCTTT	CSTGQLNTEAFF
TRBV9	TRBJ1-2	-	-	TGTGCCAGCAGCGTAGGTCAACAGGCCTTCTATGGCTACACCTTC	CASSVGQQAFYGYTF
TRBV28	TRBJ2-5	-	-	TGTGCCAGCAGTTTACCAGCGAGGGAGACCCAGTACTTC	CASSLPARETQYF
TRBV28	TRBJ2-7	-	TRBD1	TGTGCCAGCTTAGACAGGGCTACCTACGAGCAGTACTTC	CASLDRATYEQYF
TRBV27	TRBJ1-5	-	-	TGTGCCAGCAGTCCTAGACCCGGGATCACGGCCCAGCATTTT	CASSPRPGITAQHF
TRBV5-1	TRBJ2-2	-	-	TGCGCCAGCAGCTTGGGAACGGGATTTAGTTCGGGGGAGCTGTTTTTT	CASSLGTGFSSGELFF
TRBV11-3	TRBJ2-1	-	TRBD1	TGTGCCAGCAGCTTAGACAGGGGGCAACACAATGAGCAGTTCTTC	CASSLDRGQHNEQFF
TRBV5-4	TRBJ2-3	-	-	TGTGCCAGCAGCTTTCGCGGACAGAGCACAGATACGCAGTATTTT	CASSFRGQSTDTQYF
TRBV28	TRBJ2-1	-	-	TGTGCCAGCACCAATTACAATGAGCAGTTCTTC	CASTNYNEQFF
TRBV5-1	TRBJ1-3	-	TRBD1	TGCGCCAGCAGCCCAGCCGGACAGGGGAACGGAAACACCATATATTTT	CASSPAGQGNGNTIYF
TRBV5-1	TRBJ2-3	-	TRBD1	TGCGCCAGCAGCTACTCCGGGACAGTCACGGATACGCAGTATTTT	CASSYSGTVTDTQYF
TRBV5-8	TRBJ1-2	-	-	TGTGCCAGCAGCTTGCTTCGGACTTATGGCTACACCTTC	CASSLLRTYGYTF
TRBV5-1	TRBJ1-2	few	-	TGCGCCAGCAGCTCGACCTCCCTTCGCGGGGATCATGGCTACACCTTC	CASSSTSLRGDHGYTF